This TCR beta chain was sequenced during a study of T-cell reconstitution after alpha-beta-depleted transplantation in children (dated by TCRdb to 2016 to 2018). Some background on the complete study: Using TCR repertoire profiling, the study followed T-cell immune reconstitution in a quantitative way in children after TCRalphabeta/CD19-depleted allogeneic hematopoietic cell transplantation. Overall results and qualifications from the work: The frequencies of hyperexpanded clones fell over the following months, and after one year, T-cell counts and TCRbeta diversity were mostly attributed to newly produced T cells. In some patients, the high TCRbeta diversity seen at day 60 was put down to recipient T cells and intrathymic progenitors that had survived conditioning. The apparently early alphabetaT-cell count recovery about two months after transplant was reportedly dependent on only several hundred rapidly expanded clones derived from non-depleted graft cells.

As for this clonotype: Its antigen has not been determined. There are no base qualities to consult, and no much larger clone falls within one base.

The treatment or condition label corresponds to: allogeneic hematopoietic cell transplantation with graft depleted of TCRalphabeta T cells and CD19 B cells. The children who served as transplant recipients had been given grafts of TCRalphabeta/CD19-depleted allogeneic hematopoietic cells. V loses 5 bases of germline sequence and J loses 4 bases, and the interval between the two ends is 13 bases. Based on the germline V gene, the CDR1 and CDR2 sequences are KGHDR and SFDVKD. Measured from the cysteine to the phenylalanine, the CDR3 is 15 residues long. The kept DNA is CDR3 alone, 45 bases in frame from the first base. Library construction relied on PCR. Instrument used: Illumina HiSeq 2500. TCR libraries were prepared with molecular barcoding, using unique molecular identifiers to normalize TCRbeta repertoire quantification. The public sequencing data were trimmed at Q25 with fastp and processed into clonotypes with MiXCR by TCRdb, which kept only in-frame beta chains. CDR3 protein sequences are deduplicated, and each keeps its most common genes and DNA. Recorded for this sample are about 830,000 distinct CDR3 sequences; around 15% of them occurred a single time. In total, the top ten clones hold approximately 5% of the sample.

Material: PBMCs, mostly from graft donor cells, obtained 360 days after TCRalphabeta/CD19-depleted stem cell transplant. The receptor comes from a male patient aged 5 to 17 who had a stem cell transplant for acute lymphoblastic leukemia, so the T cells may come from the graft donor. Recombination joined TRBV24-1 with TRBJ2-2, with a weak D call of TRBD2 (6 bases match). CDR3 loop: CATSVGGGRTGELFF. The nucleotides are TGTGCCACCAGTGTTGGGGGAGGACGCACCGGGGAGCTGTTTTTT.